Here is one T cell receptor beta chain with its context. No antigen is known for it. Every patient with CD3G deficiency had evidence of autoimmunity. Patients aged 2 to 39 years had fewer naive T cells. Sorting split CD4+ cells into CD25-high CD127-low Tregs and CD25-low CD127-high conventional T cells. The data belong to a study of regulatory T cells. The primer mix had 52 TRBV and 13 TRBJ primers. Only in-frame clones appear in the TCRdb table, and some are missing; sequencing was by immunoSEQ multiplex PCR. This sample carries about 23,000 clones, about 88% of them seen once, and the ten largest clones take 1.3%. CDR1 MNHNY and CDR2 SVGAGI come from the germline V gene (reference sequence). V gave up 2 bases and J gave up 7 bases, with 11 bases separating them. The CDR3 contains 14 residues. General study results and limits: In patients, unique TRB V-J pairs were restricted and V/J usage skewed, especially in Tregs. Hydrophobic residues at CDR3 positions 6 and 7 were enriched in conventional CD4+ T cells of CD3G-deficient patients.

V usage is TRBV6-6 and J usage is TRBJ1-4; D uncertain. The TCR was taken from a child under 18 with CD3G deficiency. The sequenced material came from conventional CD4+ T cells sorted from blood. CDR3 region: CASSYGGNTEKLFF. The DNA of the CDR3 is TGTGCCAGCAGTTACGGAGGGAATACTGAAAAACTGTTTTTT.